What follows describes a single T cell receptor (beta chain). As originally analysed: By means of reference gene primer amplification, nucleated cell counts were estimated. The data were produced by immunoSEQ multiplex PCR, yet TCRdb's version contains in-frame clones alone and is incomplete. The DNA was the basis for D and trimming; V, J and clone size are from that table. Seen here are 95,000 to 110,000 clones, over 65% observed once, and the top ten hold roughly a quarter. This specimen comes from a study of blood T cell repertoires in COVID-19. Study overall: Acute and convalescent COVID-19 samples came from the United States, Italy and Spain. From T cells, B-cell-depleted T cells, or PBMCs came the material, which was cDNA or gDNA.

Trimming cost V 5 bases and J 3 bases, with 8 bases left between them. The CDR3 is 12 residues long. The germline gives CDR1 MDHEN, CDR2 SYDVKM. The receptor was derived from a man aged 55 to 70 with acute or convalescent COVID-19. This chain uses TRBV28 with TRBJ2-7; D might be TRBD2 (6 bases). Sequencing was done on a sample of peripheral blood. This CDR3 reads CASSSGRYEQYF. CDR3 in DNA: TGTGCCAGCAGTAGCGGGCGCTACGAGCAGTACTTC.